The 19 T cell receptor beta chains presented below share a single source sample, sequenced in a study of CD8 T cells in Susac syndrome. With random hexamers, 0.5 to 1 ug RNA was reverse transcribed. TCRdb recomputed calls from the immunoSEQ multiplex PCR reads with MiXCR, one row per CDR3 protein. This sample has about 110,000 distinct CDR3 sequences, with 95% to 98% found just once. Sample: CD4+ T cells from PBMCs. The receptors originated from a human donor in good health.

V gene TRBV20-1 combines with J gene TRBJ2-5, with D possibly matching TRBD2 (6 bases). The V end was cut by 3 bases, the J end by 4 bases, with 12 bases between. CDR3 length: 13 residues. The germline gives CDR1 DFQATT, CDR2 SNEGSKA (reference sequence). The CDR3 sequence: CSARAGTRETQYF. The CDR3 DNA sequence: TGCAGTGCTAGGGCCGGGACTCGAGAGACCCAGTACTTC.

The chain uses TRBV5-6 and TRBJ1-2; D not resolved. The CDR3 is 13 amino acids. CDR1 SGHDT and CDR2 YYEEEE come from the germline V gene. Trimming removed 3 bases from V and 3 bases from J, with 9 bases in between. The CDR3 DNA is TGTGCCAGCAGCTCCCCAGGTCACTATGGCTACACCTTC. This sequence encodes CASSSPGHYGYTF. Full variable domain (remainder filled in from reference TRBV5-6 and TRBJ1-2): DAGVTQSPTHLIKTRGQQVTLRCSPKSGHDTVSWYQQALGQGPQFIFQYYEEEERQRGNFPDRFSGHQFPNYSSELNVNALLLGDSALYLCASSSPGHYGYTFGSGTRLTVV.

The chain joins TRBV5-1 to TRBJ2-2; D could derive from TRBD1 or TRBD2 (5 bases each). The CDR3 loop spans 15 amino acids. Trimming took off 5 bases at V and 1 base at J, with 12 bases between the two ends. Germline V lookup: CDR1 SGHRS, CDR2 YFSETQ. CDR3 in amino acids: CASRGTGKNTGELFF. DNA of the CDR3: TGCGCCAGCAGGGGGACGGGAAAGAACACCGGGGAGCTGTTTTTT.

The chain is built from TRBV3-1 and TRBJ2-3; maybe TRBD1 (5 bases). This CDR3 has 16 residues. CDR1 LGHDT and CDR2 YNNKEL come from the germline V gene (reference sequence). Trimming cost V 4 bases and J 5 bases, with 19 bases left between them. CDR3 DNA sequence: TGTGCCAGCAGCCTCGACAGTGGCCATCGAGGAGATACGCAGTATTTT. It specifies CASSLDSGHRGDTQYF.

The CDR3 loop is CASSYDRRNTGELFF. CDR3 sequence (DNA): TGTGCCAGCAGCTACGACAGACGAAACACCGGGGAGCTGTTTTTT. The chain is built from TRBV7-9 and TRBJ2-2, with D possibly being TRBD1 (5 bases). The CDR3 spans 15 residues. Trimming pared 4 bases from V and 2 bases from J, leaving 11 bases between. Looked up from germline, CDR1 is SEHNR and CDR2 is FQNEAQ (reference sequence).

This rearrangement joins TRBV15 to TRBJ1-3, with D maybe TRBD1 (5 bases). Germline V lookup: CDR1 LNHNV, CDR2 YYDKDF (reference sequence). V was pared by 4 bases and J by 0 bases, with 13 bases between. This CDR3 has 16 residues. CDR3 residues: CATSNGGLLSGNTIYF. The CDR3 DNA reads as TGTGCCACCAGCAATGGGGGGTTGCTCTCTGGAAACACCATATATTTT. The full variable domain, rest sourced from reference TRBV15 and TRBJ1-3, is DAMVIQNPRYQVTQFGKPVTLSCSQTLNHNVMYWYQQKSSQAPKLLFHYYDKDFNNEADTPDNFQSRRPNTSFCFLDIRSPGLGDTAMYLCATSNGGLLSGNTIYFGEGSWLTVV.

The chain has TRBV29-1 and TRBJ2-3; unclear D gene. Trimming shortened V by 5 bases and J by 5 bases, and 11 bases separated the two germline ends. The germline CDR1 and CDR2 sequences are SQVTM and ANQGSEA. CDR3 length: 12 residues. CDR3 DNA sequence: TGCAGCGTTTACCCCGGCGGAGATACGCAGTATTTT. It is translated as CSVYPGGDTQYF.

In DNA form, the CDR3 reads TGTGCCAGCAGTTTATATTCACCGTGGATTAGCTCCTACGAGCAGTACTTC. This encodes CASSLYSPWISSYEQYF. The chain recombines TRBV27 with TRBJ2-7; D unclear. This CDR3 spans 17 amino acids. The germline CDR1 and CDR2 sequences are MNHEY and SMNVEV (reference sequence). The V gene lost 1 base and the J gene lost 0 bases, with 16 bases spanning the gap.

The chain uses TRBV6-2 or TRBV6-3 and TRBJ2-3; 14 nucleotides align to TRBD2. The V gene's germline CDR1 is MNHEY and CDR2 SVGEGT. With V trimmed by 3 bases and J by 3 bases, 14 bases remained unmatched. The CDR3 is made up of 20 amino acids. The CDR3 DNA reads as TGTGCCAGCAGTTATCCAGTTGGGACTAGCGGGAGTCAGGTAACAGATACGCAGTATTTT. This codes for CASSYPVGTSGSQVTDTQYF.

CDR3 residues: CAWKVQGGTGELFF. CDR3 bases: TGTGCCTGGAAGGTACAGGGGGGGACCGGGGAGCTGTTTTTT. J is TRBJ2-2 and V is TRBV30; D is perhaps TRBD1 (8 bases). Germline assignment: CDR1 GTSNPN and CDR2 SVGIG (reference sequence). This CDR3 contains 14 residues. Trimming shortened V by 4 bases and J by 5 bases, and 14 bases separated the two germline ends.

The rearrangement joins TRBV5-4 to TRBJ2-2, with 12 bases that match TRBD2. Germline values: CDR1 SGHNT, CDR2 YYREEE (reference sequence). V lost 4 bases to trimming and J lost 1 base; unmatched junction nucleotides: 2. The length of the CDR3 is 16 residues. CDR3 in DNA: TGTGCCAGCAGCCCGACTAGCGGGGGGAACACCGGGGAGCTGTTTTTT. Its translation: CASSPTSGGNTGELFF.

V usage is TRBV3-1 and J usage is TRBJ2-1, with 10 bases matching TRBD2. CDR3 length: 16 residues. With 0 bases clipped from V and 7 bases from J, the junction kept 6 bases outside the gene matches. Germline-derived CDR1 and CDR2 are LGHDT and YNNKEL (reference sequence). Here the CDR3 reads CASSQERASGGNEQFF. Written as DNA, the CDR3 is TGTGCCAGCAGCCAAGAGAGGGCTAGCGGGGGTAATGAGCAGTTCTTC.

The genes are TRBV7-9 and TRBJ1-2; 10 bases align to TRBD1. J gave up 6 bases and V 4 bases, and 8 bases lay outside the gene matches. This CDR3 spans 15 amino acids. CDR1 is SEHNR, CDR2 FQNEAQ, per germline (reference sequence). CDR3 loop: CASSSRDRGQDGYTF. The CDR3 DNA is TGTGCCAGCAGCTCGCGAGACAGGGGGCAGGATGGCTACACCTTC.

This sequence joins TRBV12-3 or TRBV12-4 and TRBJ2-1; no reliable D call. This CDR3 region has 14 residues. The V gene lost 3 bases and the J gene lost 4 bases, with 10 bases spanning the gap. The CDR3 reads CASSFVEQYNEQFF. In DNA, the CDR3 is TGTGCCAGCAGTTTCGTGGAGCAGTACAATGAGCAGTTCTTC.

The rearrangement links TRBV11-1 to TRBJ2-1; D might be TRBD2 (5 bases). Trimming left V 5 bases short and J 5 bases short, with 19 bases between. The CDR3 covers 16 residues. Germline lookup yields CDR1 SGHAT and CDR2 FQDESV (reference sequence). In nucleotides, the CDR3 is TGTGCCAGCAGCACCCGGGGAACAATAAAAGACAATGAGCAGTTCTTC. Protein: CASSTRGTIKDNEQFF.

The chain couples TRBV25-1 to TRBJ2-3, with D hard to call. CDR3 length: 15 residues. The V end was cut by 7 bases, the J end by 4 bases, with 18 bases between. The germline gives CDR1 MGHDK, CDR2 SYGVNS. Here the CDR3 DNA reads TGTGCCAGCACCCCGTTCCAAGCACCTGCAGATACGCAGTATTTT. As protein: CASTPFQAPADTQYF.

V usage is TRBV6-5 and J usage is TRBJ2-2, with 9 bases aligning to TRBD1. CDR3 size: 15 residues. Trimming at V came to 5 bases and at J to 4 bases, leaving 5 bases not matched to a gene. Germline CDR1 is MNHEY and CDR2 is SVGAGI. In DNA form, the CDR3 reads TGTGCCAGCAGTATACAGGGGGCGGTCACCGGGGAGCTGTTTTTT. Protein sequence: CASSIQGAVTGELFF.

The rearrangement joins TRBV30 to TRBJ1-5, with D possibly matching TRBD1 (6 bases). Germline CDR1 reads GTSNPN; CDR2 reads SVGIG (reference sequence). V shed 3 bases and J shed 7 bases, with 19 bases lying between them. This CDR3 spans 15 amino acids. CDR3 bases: TGTGCCTGGAGACAAGGTCTGGGGGCTGGACAGCCCCAGCATTTT. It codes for CAWRQGLGAGQPQHF. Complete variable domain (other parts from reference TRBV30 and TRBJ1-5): SQTIHQWPATLVQPVGSPLSLECTVEGTSNPNLYWYRQAAGRGLQLLFYSVGIGQISSEVPQNLSASRPQDRQFILSSKKLLLSDSGFYLCAWRQGLGAGQPQHFGDGTRLSIL.

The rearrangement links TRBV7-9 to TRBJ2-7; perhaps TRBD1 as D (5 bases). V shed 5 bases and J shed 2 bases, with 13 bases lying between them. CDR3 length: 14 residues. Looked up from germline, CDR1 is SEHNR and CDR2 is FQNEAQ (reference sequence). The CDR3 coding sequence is TGTGCCAGCAGCCTTCAAGGGGTTGCCTACGAGCAGTACTTC. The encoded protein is CASSLQGVAYEQYF.